This TCR beta chain was sequenced in a study of cytomegalovirus exposure and HLA in healthy donors. Turning to this clone: Antigen specificity is unknown.

Clones were read by immunoSEQ multiplex PCR, and TCRdb kept only the in-frame ones, dropping some. The table lists 190,000 or so clones, 84% of them singletons. This CDR3 is built from 16 residues. V was clipped by 1 base and J by 2 bases, with 14 bases between them. The V gene's germline CDR1 is MNHNS and CDR2 SASEGT. Donors came from a validation cohort of over a hundred subjects, distinct from the first 666-subject cohort. Study-level results: According to the study, 160 or so TCR beta chains were cytomegalovirus-associated. The TCR clusters that emerged in the first cohort tended, a later analysis found, to co-occur in the 120 or so validation repertoires.

Sequencing input: PBMCs. The sequence derives from a young woman in good health and CMV-seropositive. The chain links TRBV6-1 to TRBJ1-2; possibly TRBD1 for D (6 bases). The CDR3 DNA follows: TGTGCCAGCAGTGAAGGGGGATGGGACACCAACTATGGCTACACCTTC. Translating it yields CASSEGGWDTNYGYTF.